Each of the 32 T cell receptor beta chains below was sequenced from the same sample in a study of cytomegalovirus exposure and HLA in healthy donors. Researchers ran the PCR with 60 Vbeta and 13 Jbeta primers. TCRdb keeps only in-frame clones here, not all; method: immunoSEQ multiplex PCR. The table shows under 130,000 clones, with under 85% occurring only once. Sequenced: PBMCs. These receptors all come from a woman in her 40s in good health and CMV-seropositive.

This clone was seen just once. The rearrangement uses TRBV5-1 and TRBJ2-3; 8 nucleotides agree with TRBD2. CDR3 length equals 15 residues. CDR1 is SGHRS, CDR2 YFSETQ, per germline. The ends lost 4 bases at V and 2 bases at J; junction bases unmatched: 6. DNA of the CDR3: TGCGCCAGCAGCAAAGCGGGAGACAACACAGATACGCAGTATTTT. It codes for CASSKAGDNTDTQYF. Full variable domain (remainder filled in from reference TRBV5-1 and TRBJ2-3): KAGVTQTPRYLIKTRGQQVTLSCSPISGHRSVSWYQQTPGQGLQFLFEYFSETQRNKGNFPGRFSGRQFSNSRSEMNVSTLELGDSALYLCASSKAGDNTDTQYFGPGTRLTVL.

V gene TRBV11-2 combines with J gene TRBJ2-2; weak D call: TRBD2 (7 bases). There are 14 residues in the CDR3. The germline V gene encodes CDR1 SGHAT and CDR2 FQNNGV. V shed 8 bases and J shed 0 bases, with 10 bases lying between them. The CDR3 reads CASRGAANTGELFF. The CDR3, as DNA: TGTGCCAGCCGGGGGGCCGCGAACACCGGGGAGCTGTTTTTT.

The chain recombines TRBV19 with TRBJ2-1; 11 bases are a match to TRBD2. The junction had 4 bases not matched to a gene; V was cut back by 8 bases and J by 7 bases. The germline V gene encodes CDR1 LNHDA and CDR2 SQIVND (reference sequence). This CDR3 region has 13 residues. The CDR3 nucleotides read TGTGCCAGTTGTAGCGGGAGGGGTAATGAGCAGTTCTTC. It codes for CASCSGRGNEQFF.

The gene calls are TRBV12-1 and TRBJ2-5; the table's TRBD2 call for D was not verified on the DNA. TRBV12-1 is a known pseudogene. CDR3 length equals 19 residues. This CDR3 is CASSRTSDYRMSPQETQYF. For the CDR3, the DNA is TGTGCCAGCAGCCGGACTAGCGACTATCGTATGTCCCCCCAAGAGACCCAGTACTTC.

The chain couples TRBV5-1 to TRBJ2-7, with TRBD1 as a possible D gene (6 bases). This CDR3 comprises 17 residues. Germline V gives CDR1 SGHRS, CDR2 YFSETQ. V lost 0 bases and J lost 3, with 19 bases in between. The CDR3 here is CASSLGPPTETGYEQYF. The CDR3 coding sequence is TGCGCCAGCAGCTTGGGACCCCCCACGGAGACAGGCTACGAGCAGTACTTC.

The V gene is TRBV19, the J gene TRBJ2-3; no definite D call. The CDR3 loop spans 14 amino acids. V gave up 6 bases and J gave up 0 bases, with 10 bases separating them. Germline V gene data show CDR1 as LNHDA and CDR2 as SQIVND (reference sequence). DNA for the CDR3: TGTGCCAGTAGCCCACCGGGTAGCACAGATACGCAGTATTTT. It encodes CASSPPGSTDTQYF. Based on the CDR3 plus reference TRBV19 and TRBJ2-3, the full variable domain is DGGITQSPKYLFRKEGQNVTLSCEQNLNHDAMYWYRQDPGQGLRLIYYSQIVNDFQKGDIAEGYSVSREKKESFPLTVTSAQKNPTAFYLCASSPPGSTDTQYFGPGTRLTVL.

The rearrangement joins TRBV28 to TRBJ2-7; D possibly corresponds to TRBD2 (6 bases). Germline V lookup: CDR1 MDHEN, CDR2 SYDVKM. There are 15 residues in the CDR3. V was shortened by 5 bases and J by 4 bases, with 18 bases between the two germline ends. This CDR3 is CASSGGMAGLYEQYF. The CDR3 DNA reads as TGTGCCAGCAGTGGGGGTATGGCGGGGCTGTACGAGCAGTACTTC.

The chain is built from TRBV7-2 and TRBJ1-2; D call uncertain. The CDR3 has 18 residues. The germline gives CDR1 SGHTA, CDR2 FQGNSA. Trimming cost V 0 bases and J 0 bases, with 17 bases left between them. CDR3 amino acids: CASSLAREIYKANYGYTF. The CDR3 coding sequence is TGTGCCAGCAGCTTAGCGCGGGAAATCTATAAAGCTAACTATGGCTACACCTTC.

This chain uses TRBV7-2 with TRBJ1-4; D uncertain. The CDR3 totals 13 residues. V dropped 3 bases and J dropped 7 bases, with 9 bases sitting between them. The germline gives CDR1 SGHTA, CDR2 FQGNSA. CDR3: CASSLFKAEKLFF. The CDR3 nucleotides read TGTGCCAGCAGCTTGTTTAAAGCTGAAAAACTGTTTTTT. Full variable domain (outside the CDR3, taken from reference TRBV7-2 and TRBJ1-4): GAGVSQSPSNKVTEKGKDVELRCDPISGHTALYWYRQSLGQGLEFLIYFQGNSAPDKSGLPSDRFSAERTGGSVSTLTIQRTQQEDSAVYLCASSLFKAEKLFFGSGTQLSVL.

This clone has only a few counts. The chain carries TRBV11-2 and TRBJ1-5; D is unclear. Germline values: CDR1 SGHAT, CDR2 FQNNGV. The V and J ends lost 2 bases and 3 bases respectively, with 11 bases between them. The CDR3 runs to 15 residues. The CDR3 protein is CASSLTGVTNQPQHF. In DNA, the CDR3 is TGTGCCAGCAGCTTAACCGGGGTCACCAATCAGCCCCAGCATTTT.

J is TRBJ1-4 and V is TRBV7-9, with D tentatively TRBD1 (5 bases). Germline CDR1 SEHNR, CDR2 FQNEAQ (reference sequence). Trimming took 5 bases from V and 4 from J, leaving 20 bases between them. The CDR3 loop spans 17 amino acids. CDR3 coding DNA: TGTGCCAGCAGCCCGAAGAGATTGACAGACCTTAATGAAAAACTGTTTTTT. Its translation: CASSPKRLTDLNEKLFF.

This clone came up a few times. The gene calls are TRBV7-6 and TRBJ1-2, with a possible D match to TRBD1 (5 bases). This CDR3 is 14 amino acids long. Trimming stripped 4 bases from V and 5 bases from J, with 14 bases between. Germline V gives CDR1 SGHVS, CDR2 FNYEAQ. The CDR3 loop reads CASSSDSGGYGYTF. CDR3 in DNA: TGTGCCAGCAGCTCCGATAGCGGGGGGTATGGCTACACCTTC. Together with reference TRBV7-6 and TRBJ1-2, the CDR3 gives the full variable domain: GAGVSQSPRYKVTKRGQDVALRCDPISGHVSLYWYRQALGQGPEFLTYFNYEAQQDKSGLPNDRFSAERPEGSISTLTIQRTEQRDSAMYRCASSSDSGGYGYTFGSGTRLTVV.

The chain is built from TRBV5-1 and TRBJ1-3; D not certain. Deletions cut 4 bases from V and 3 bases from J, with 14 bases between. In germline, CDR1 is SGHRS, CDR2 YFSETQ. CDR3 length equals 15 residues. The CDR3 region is CASSPVGGGGNTIYF. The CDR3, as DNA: TGCGCCAGCAGCCCGGTCGGAGGCGGTGGAAACACCATATATTTT. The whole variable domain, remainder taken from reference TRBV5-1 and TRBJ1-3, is KAGVTQTPRYLIKTRGQQVTLSCSPISGHRSVSWYQQTPGQGLQFLFEYFSETQRNKGNFPGRFSGRQFSNSRSEMNVSTLELGDSALYLCASSPVGGGGNTIYFGEGSWLTVV.

The CDR3, as DNA: TGTGCCAGCAAAGGGGGGGACTACGAGCAGTACTTC. It yields the protein CASKGGDYEQYF. The rearrangement joins TRBV7-2 to TRBJ2-7, with a weak D call TRBD2 (7 bases). This CDR3 region has 12 residues. The V and J ends lost 7 bases and 3 bases respectively, with 10 bases between them. CDR1 and CDR2 from the germline V gene are SGHTA and FQGNSA.

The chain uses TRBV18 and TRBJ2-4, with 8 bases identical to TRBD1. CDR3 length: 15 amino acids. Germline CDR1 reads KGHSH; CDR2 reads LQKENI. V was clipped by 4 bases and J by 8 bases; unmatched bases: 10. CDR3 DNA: TGTGCCAGCTCACGATCAATGACAGGGGAGTACATTCAGTACTTC. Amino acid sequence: CASSRSMTGEYIQYF.

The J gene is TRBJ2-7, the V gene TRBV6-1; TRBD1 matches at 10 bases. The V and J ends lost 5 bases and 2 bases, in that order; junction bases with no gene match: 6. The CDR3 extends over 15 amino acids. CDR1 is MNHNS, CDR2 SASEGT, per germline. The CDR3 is CASSTDRGWTYEQYF. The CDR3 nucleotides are TGTGCCAGCAGTACGGACAGGGGGTGGACCTACGAGCAGTACTTC.

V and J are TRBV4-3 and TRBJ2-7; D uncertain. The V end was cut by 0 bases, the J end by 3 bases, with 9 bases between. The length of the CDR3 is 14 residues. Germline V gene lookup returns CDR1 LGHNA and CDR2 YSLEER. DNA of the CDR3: TGCGCCAGCAGCCAAGAAGGTAGCAGCTACGAGCAGTACTTC. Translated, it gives CASSQEGSSYEQYF.

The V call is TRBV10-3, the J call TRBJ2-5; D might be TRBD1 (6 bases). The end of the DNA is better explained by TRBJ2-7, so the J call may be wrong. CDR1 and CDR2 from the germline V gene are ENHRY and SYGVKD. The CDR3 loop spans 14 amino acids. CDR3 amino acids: CAVQPRQETYEQYF. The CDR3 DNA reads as TGTGCCGTCCAACCCCGACAGGAAACGTACGAGCAGTACTTC.

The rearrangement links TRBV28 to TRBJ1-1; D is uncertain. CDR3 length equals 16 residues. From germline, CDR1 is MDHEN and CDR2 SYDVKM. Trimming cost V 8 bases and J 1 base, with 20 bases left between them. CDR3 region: CASHLFLSQRNTEAFF. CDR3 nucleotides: TGTGCCAGCCACCTGTTTCTGTCACAGAGGAACACTGAAGCTTTCTTT.

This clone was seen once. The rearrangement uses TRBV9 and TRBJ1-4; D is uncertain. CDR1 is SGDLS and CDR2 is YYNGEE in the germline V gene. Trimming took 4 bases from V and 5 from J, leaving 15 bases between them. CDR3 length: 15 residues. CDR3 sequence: CASSSQVGGNEKLFF. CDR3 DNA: TGTGCCAGCAGCTCCCAAGTAGGCGGAAATGAAAAACTGTTTTTT. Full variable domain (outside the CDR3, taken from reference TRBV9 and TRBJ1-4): DSGVTQTPKHLITATGQRVTLRCSPRSGDLSVYWYQQSLDQGLQFLIQYYNGEERAKGNILERFSAQQFPDLHSELNLSSLELGDSALYFCASSSQVGGNEKLFFGSGTQLSVL.

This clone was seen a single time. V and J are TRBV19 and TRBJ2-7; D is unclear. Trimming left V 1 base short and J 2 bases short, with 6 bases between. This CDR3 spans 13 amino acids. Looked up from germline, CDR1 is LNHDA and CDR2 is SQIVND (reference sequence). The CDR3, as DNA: TGTGCCAGTAGTATAGGAGTAACCTACGAGCAGTACTTC. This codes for CASSIGVTYEQYF. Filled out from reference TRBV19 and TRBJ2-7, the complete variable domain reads DGGITQSPKYLFRKEGQNVTLSCEQNLNHDAMYWYRQDPGQGLRLIYYSQIVNDFQKGDIAEGYSVSREKKESFPLTVTSAQKNPTAFYLCASSIGVTYEQYFGPGTRLTVT.

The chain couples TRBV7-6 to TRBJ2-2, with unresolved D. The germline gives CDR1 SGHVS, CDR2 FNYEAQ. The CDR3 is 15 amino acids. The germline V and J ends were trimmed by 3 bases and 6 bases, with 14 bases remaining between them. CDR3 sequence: CASSFTDFSPGELFF. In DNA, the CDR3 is TGTGCCAGCAGCTTTACCGACTTCTCCCCCGGGGAGCTGTTTTTT. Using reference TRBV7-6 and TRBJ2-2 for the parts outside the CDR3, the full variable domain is GAGVSQSPRYKVTKRGQDVALRCDPISGHVSLYWYRQALGQGPEFLTYFNYEAQQDKSGLPNDRFSAERPEGSISTLTIQRTEQRDSAMYRCASSFTDFSPGELFFGEGSRLTVL.

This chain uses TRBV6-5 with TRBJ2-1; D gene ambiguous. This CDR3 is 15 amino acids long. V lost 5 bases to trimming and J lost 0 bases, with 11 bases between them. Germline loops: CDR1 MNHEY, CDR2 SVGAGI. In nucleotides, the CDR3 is TGTGCCAGCAGTCTAGTCGGATACTCCTACAATGAGCAGTTCTTC. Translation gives CASSLVGYSYNEQFF.

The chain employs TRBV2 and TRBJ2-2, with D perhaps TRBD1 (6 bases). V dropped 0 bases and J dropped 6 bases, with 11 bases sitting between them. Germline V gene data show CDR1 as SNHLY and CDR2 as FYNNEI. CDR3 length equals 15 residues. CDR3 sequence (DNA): TGTGCCAGCAGTGAAGCCCGGACAGTCCCCGGGGAGCTGTTTTTT. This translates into CASSEARTVPGELFF. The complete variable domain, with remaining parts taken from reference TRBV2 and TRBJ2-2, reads EPEVTQTPSHQVTQMGQEVILRCVPISNHLYFYWYRQILGQKVEFLVSFYNNEISEKSEIFDDQFSVERPDGSNFTLKIRSTKLEDSAMYFCASSEARTVPGELFFGEGSRLTVL.

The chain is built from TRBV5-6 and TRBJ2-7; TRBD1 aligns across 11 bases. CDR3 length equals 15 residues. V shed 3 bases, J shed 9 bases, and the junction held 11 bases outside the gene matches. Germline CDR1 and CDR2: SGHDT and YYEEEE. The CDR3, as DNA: TGTGCCAGCAGCTACCCAGGGACAGGGGGACCACGGCAGTACTTC. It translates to CASSYPGTGGPRQYF. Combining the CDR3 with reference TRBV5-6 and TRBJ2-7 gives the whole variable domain DAGVTQSPTHLIKTRGQQVTLRCSPKSGHDTVSWYQQALGQGPQFIFQYYEEEERQRGNFPDRFSGHQFPNYSSELNVNALLLGDSALYLCASSYPGTGGPRQYFGPGTRLTVT.

As DNA, the CDR3 is TGTGCCAGCAGCTTAGTCCCCCTCCCCTACGAGCAGTACTTC. As protein: CASSLVPLPYEQYF. The chain is built from TRBV7-8 and TRBJ2-7; D ambiguous. Per germline, CDR1 SGHVS and CDR2 FQNEAQ. Trimming left V 1 base short and J 2 bases short, with 9 bases between. The CDR3 has 14 residues.

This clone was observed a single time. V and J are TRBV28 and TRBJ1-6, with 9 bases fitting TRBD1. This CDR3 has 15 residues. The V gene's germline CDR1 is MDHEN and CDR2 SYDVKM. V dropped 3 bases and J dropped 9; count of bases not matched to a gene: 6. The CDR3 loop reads CASSLGDRGSSPLHF. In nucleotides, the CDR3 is TGTGCCAGCAGTTTGGGCGACAGGGGGAGTTCACCCCTCCACTTT.

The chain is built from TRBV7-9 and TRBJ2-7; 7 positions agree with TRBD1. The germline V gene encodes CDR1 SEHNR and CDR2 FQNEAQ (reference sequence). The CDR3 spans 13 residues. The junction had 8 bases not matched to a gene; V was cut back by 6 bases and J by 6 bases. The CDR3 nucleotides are TGTGCCAGCAGTTCGGGACAGCTGGGCGAGCAGTACTTC. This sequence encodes CASSSGQLGEQYF.

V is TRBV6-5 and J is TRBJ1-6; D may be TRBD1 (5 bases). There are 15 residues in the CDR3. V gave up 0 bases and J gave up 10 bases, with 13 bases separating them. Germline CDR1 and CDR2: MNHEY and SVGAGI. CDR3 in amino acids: CASSYSWGGESPLHF. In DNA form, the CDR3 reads TGTGCCAGCAGTTACTCGTGGGGGGGGGAGTCACCCCTCCACTTT.

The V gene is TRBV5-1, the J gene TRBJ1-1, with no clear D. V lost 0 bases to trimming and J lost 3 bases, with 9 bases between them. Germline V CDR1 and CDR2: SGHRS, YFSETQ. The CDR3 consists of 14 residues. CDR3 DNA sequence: TGCGCCAGCAGCTTGGCCCCGGAGGACACTGAAGCTTTCTTT. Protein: CASSLAPEDTEAFF.

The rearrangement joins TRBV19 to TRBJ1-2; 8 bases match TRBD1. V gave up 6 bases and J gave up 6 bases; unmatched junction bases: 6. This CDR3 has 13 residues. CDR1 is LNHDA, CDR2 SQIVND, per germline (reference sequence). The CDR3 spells CASRTGVPHGYTF. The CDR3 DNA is TGTGCCAGTAGGACAGGGGTTCCGCATGGCTACACCTTC.

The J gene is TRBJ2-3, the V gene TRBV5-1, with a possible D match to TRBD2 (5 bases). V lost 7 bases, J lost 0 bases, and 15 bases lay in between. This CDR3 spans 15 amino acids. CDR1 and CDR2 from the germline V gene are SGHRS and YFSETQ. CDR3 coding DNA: TGCGCCAGCTGCACGGAGGATCCTAGCACAGATACGCAGTATTTT. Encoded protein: CASCTEDPSTDTQYF.